This TCR beta chain was sequenced in a study of vaccination and CD4 T cells after COVID-19. With 1 base removed from V and 5 bases from J, the gap between germline ends came to 9 bases. This CDR3 has 13 residues. Germline CDR1 is SGDLS and CDR2 is YYNGEE. Sequenced with the Oncomine TCR Beta short-read assay was DNA taken from cultured CD4+ T cells. TCRdb fed the PCR reads into MiXCR, producing one record per CDR3 protein. The sample holds roughly 7,000 distinct CDR3 sequences, approximately 50% seen once. Treatment specified: approximately nine-day PBMC culture with coronavirus spike peptide pools or control peptides (ViraFEST assay). Investigators obtained the unexposed donor's CD4+ T cells before the COVID-19 pandemic (2011-2018). This clonotype came up a few times. Its antigen is currently unknown.

The V and J genes are TRBV9 and TRBJ2-5, with a possible D match to TRBD1 (6 bases). Sequenced input: CD4+ T cells from blood, cultured in vitro. This TCR was recovered from a human donor in good health. The CDR3 DNA reads as TGTGCCAGCAGCGTACTAGGGGGTGAGACCCAGTACTTC. Amino acids: CASSVLGGETQYF.